These 5 T cell receptor beta chains were all obtained from the same sample, sequenced in a study of shared T cell receptors in the human thymus (dated by TCRdb to about 2021). The library was obtained by the immunoSEQ multiplex PCR assay. Drawn from immuneACCESS, this table holds only the in-frame rearrangements with V and J called that TCRdb kept. Clones are partly lost; checked studies trace under half to an unresolved V gene and leave the rest unexplained. The table for this sample lists around 730,000 clones; approximately 85% of them were counted only once. About 0.011% of the sample belongs to the ten largest clones. These data also formed part of another study, on human thymus T cells.

Material: thymocytes. Every receptor here comes from a girl under three years old with a congenital heart defect. Donor details come from another sample of the same person, matched by shared clones.

This rearrangement joins TRBV4-1 to TRBJ2-3; D is possibly TRBD1 (5 bases). Trimming cost V 1 base and J 0 bases, with 11 bases left between them. The CDR3 totals 16 residues. Germline V gene lookup returns CDR1 MGHRA and CDR2 YSYEKL. This CDR3 is CASSQVLGASTDTQYF. The CDR3 DNA reads TGCGCCAGCAGCCAAGTTTTAGGGGCTAGCACAGATACGCAGTATTTT.

This chain connects TRBV7-9 to TRBJ1-2; tentatively, D is TRBD1 (5 bases). The CDR3 is 15 amino acids. Trimming removed 5 bases from V and 1 base from J, with 14 bases in between. The germline V gene has CDR1 SEHNR and CDR2 FQNEAQ (reference sequence). The CDR3 spells CASSPKGVVNYGYTF. The CDR3 DNA sequence: TGTGCCAGCAGCCCTAAAGGGGTCGTTAACTATGGCTACACCTTC.

This rearrangement joins TRBV9 to TRBJ2-7; TRBD1 might be the D (6 bases). CDR1 SGDLS and CDR2 YYNGEE come from the germline V gene. Trimming removed 2 bases at V and 3 bases at J, with 12 bases between. The CDR3 extends over 14 amino acids. The CDR3 DNA follows: TGTGCCAGCAGCGTCAGGGGTTTTGACTACGAGCAGTACTTC. Translating gives CASSVRGFDYEQYF.

The chain has TRBV23-1 and TRBJ2-7; D might be TRBD1 (6 bases). TRBV23-1 is an ORF for which the function is uncertain. V lost 0 bases and J lost 6, with 6 bases in between. The CDR3 is 12 amino acids. In nucleotides, the CDR3 is TGCGCCAGCAGTCAATCGACAGGCGAGCAGTACTTC. Its translation is CASSQSTGEQYF.

This chain uses TRBV28 with TRBJ2-6, with D possibly being TRBD2 (5 bases). CDR3 length: 16 residues. Germline V lookup: CDR1 MDHEN, CDR2 SYDVKM. The ends were cut back, 7 bases at V and 0 bases at J, with 13 bases in the middle. CDR3 protein: CASKVGRSSGANVLTF. CDR3 in DNA: TGTGCCAGCAAGGTGGGGAGAAGCTCTGGGGCCAACGTCCTGACTTTC. The full variable domain, rest sourced from reference TRBV28 and TRBJ2-6, is DVKVTQSSRYLVKRTGEKVFLECVQDMDHENMFWYRQDPGLGLRLIYFSYDVKMKEKGDIPEGYSVSREKKERFSLILESASTNQTSMYLCASKVGRSSGANVLTFGAGSRLTVL.